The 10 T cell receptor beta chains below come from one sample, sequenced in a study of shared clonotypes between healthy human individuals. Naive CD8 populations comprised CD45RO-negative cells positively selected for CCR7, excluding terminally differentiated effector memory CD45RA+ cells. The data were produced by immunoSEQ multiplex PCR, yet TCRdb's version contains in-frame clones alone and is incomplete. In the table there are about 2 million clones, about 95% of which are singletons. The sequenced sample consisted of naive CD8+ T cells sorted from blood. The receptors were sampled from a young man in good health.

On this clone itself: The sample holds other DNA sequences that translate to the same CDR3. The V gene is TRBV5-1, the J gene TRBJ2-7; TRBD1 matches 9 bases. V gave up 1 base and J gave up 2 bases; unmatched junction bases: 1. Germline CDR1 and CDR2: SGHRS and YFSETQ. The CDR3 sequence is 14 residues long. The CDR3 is CASSLTGGPYEQYF. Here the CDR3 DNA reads TGCGCCAGCAGCTTGACAGGGGGCCCCTACGAGCAGTACTTC.

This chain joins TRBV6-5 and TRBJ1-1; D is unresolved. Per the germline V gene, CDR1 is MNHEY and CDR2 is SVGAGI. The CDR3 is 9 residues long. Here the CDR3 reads CASNTEAFF. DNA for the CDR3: TGTGCTTCGAACACTGAAGCTTTCTTT.

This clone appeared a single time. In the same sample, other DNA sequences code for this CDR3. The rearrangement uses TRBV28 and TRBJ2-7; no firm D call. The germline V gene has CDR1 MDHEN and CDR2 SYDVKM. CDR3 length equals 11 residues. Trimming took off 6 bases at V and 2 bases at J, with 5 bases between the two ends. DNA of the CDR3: TGTGCCAGCAGCCGAGCCTACGAGCAGTACTTC. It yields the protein CASSRAYEQYF.

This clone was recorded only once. CDR3 DNA: TGTGCCATCAGCGAAATTTGGACCGAAAAACTGTTTTTT. This sequence encodes CAISEIWTEKLFF. This chain uses TRBV10-3 with TRBJ1-4; D unclear. Germline V gives CDR1 ENHRY, CDR2 SYGVKD. CDR3 size: 13 residues. V was trimmed by 6 bases and J by 8 bases, leaving 13 bases between them.

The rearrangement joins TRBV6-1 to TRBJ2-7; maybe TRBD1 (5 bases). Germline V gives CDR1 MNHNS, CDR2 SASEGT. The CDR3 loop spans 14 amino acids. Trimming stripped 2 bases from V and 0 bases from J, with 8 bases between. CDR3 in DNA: TGTGCCAGCAGTGAATGGGGCGACTCCTACGAGCAGTACTTC. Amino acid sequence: CASSEWGDSYEQYF.

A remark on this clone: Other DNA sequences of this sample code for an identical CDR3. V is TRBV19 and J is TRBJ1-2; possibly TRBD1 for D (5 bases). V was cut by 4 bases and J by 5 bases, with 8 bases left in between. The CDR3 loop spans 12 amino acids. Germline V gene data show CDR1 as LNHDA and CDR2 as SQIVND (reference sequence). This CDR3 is CASSTGTYGYTF. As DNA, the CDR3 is TGTGCCAGTAGTACCGGGACTTATGGCTACACCTTC.

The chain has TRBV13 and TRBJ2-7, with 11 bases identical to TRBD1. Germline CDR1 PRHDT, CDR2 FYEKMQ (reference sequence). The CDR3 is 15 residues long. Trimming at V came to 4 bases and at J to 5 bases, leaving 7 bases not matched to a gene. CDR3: CASSSTGQGAHEQYF. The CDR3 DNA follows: TGTGCCAGCAGCTCCACCGGACAGGGGGCCCACGAGCAGTACTTC. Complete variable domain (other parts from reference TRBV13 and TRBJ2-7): AAGVIQSPRHLIKEKRETATLKCYPIPRHDTVYWYQQGPGQDPQFLISFYEKMQSDKGSIPDRFSAQQFSDYHSELNMSSLELGDSALYFCASSSTGQGAHEQYFGPGTRLTVT.

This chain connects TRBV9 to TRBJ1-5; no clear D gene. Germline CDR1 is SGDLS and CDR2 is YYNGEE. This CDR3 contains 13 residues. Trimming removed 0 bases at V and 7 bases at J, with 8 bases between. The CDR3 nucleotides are TGTGCCAGCAGCGTAGAGAACAGCCAGCCCCAGCATTTT. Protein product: CASSVENSQPQHF.

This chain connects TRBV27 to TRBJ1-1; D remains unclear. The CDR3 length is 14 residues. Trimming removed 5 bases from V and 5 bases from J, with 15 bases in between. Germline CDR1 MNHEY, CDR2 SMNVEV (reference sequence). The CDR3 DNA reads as TGTGCCAGCAGTCCACAAACTCTCGGGACTGAAGCTTTCTTT. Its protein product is CASSPQTLGTEAFF.

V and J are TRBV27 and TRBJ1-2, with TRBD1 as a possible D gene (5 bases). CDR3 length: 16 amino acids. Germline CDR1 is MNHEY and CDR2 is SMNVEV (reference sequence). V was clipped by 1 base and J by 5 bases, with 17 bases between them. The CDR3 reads CASSLYQGVEGYGYTF. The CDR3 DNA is TGTGCCAGCAGTTTATACCAGGGCGTCGAGGGATATGGCTACACCTTC.